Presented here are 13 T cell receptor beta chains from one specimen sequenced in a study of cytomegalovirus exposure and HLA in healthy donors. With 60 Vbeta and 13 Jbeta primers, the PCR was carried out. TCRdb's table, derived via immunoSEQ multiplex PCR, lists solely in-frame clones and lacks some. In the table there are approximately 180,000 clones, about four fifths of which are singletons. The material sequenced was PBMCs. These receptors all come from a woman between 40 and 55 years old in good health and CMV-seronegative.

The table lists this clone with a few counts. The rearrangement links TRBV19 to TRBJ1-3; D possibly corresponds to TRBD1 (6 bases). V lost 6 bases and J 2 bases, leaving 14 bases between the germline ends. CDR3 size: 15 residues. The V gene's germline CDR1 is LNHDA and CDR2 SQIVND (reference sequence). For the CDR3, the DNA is TGTGCCAGTAGCCGCCTGACAGGCCCTGGAAACACCATATATTTT. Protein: CASSRLTGPGNTIYF.

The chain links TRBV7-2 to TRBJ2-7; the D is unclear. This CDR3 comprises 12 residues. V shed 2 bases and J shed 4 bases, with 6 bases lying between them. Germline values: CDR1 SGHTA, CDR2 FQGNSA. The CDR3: CASSLSEYEQYF. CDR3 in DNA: TGTGCCAGCAGCTTATCGGAGTACGAGCAGTACTTC.

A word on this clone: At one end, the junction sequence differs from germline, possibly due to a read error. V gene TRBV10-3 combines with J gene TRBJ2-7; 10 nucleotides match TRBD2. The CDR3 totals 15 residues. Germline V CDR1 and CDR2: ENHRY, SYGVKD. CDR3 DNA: TGTGCCAGCAGTGAAGCTAGCGGGAGCTCCTACGAGCAGTACTTC. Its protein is CASSEASGSSYEQYF.

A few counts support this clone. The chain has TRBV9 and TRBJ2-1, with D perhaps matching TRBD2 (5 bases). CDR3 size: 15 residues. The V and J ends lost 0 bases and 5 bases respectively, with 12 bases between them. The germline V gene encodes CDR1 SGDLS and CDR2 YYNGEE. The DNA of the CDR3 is TGTGCCAGCAGCGTAGTACAGCGGAACCACAATGAGCAGTTCTTC. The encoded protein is CASSVVQRNHNEQFF.

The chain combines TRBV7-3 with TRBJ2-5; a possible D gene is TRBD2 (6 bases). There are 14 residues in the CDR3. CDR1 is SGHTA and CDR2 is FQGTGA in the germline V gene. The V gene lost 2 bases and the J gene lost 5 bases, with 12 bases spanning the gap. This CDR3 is CASSLGSRGETQYF. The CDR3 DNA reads TGTGCCAGCAGCTTAGGCTCCCGGGGGGAGACCCAGTACTTC.

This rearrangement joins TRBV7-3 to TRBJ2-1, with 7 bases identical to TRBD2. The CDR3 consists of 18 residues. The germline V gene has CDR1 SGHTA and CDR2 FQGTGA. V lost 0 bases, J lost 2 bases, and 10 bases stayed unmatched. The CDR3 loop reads CASSLTVGGPITYNEQFF. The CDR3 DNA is TGTGCCAGCAGCTTAACGGTGGGAGGGCCCATTACCTACAATGAGCAGTTCTTC.

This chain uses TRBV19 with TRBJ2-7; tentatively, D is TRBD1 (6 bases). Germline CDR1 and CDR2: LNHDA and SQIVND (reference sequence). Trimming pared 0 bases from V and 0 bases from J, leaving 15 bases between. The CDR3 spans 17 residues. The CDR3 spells CASSIDPTKDSSYEQYV. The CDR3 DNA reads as TGTGCCAGTAGTATAGATCCGACGAAGGACAGCTCCTACGAGCAGTACGTC.

The DNA for the CDR3 is TGTGCCAGCAGTAACAGGGGAAACTCCTACGAGCAGTACTTC. Encoded protein: CASSNRGNSYEQYF. The chain employs TRBV6-1 and TRBJ2-7; 7 nucleotides align to TRBD1. The CDR3 extends over 14 amino acids. In germline, CDR1 is MNHNS, CDR2 SASEGT. Trimming at V came to 5 bases and at J to 0 bases, leaving 4 bases not matched to a gene.

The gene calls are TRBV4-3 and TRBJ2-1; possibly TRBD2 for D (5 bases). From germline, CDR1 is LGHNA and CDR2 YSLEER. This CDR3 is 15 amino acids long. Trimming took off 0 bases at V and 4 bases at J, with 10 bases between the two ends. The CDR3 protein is CASSQDSGSYNEQFF. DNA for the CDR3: TGCGCCAGCAGCCAAGATTCGGGGTCGTACAATGAGCAGTTCTTC.

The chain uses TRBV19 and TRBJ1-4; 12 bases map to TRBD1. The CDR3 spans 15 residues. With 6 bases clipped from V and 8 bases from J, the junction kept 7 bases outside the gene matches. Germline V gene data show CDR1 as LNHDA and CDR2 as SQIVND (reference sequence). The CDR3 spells CASRGGTGGEEKLFF. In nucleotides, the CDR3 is TGTGCCAGTAGGGGGGGGACAGGGGGCGAAGAAAAACTGTTTTTT.

This CDR3 is CASSSFTGNNQPQHF. CDR3 DNA sequence: TGTGCCAGCAGCTCATTTACAGGGAACAATCAGCCCCAGCATTTT. The V call is TRBV7-9, the J call TRBJ1-5, with D maybe TRBD1 (6 bases). CDR3 size: 15 residues. CDR1 and CDR2 from the germline V gene are SEHNR and FQNEAQ (reference sequence). V was trimmed by 4 bases and J by 3 bases, leaving 13 bases between them.

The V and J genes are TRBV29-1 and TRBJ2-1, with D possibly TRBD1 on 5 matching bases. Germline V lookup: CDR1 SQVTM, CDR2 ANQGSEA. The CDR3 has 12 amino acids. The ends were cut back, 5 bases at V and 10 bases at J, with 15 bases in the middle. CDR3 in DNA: TGCAGCGTTTCCCCGACAGCAATCGAGCAGTTCTTC. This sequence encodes CSVSPTAIEQFF.

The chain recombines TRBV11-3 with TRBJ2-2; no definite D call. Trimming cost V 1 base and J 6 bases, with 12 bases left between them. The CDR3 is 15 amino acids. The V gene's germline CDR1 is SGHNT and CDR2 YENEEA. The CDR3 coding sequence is TGTGCCAGCAGCTTAGCCTTGGGCACAGCCGGGGAGCTGTTTTTT. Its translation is CASSLALGTAGELFF.